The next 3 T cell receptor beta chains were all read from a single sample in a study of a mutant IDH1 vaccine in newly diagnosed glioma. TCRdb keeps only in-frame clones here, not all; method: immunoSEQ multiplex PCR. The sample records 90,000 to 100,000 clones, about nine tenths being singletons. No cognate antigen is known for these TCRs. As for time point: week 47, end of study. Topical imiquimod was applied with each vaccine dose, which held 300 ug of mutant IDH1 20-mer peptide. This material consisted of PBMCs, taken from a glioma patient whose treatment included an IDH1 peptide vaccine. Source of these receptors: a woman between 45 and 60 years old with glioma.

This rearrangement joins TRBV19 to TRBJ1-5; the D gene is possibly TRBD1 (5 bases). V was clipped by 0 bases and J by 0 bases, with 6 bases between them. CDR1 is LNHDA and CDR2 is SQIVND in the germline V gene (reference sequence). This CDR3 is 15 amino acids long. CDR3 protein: CASSIDQGSNQPQHF. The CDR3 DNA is TGTGCCAGTAGTATAGATCAGGGTAGCAATCAGCCCCAGCATTTT.

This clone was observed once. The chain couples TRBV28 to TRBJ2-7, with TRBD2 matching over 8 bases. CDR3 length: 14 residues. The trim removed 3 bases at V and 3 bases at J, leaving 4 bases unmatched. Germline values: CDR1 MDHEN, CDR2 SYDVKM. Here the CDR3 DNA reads TGTGCCAGCAGTTTCCCGGGAGGGTTCTACGAGCAGTACTTC. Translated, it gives CASSFPGGFYEQYF. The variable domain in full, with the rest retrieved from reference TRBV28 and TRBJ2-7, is DVKVTQSSRYLVKRTGEKVFLECVQDMDHENMFWYRQDPGLGLRLIYFSYDVKMKEKGDIPEGYSVSREKKERFSLILESASTNQTSMYLCASSFPGGFYEQYFGPGTRLTVT.

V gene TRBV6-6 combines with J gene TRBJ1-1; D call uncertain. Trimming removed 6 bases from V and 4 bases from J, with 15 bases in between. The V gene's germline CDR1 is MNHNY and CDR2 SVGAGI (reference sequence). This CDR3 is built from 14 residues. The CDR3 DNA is TGTGCCAGCAGGCGACAAGGCACCGGCACTGAAGCTTTCTTT. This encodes CASRRQGTGTEAFF.